The clone carrying this T cell receptor beta chain was seen just once. Its antigen is undetermined. Primers included in the PCR were 60 Vbeta and 13 Jbeta primers. Repertoires were generated with immunoSEQ multiplex PCR, while TCRdb's copy carries only in-frame clones and drops some. The repertoire holds some 200,000 clones, with around two thirds as singletons. The donors were healthy bone marrow donors. This specimen comes from a study of cytomegalovirus exposure and HLA in healthy donors. Study-level results: Among the most significant clusters, several appeared linked to common viral pathogens in a later analysis. The classifier reportedly diagnosed cytomegalovirus status with high sensitivity and specificity.

The CDR3 extends over 15 amino acids. J was trimmed by 4 bases and V by 2 bases; bases with no gene match: 4. Germline CDR1 SEHNR, CDR2 FQNEAQ (reference sequence). The clonotype was recovered from a man aged 35 to 55 in good health and CMV-seronegative. The sample consisted of PBMCs. The chain is built from TRBV7-9 and TRBJ2-7; 11 positions match TRBD2. CDR3 DNA sequence: TGTGCCAGCAGCTTATCCGGGACTAGCGGATACGAGCAGTACTTC. Translation gives CASSLSGTSGYEQYF.